This T cell receptor beta chain comes out of a study of blood T cell repertoires in COVID-19. Study-wide context: T cells, B-cell-depleted T cells, or PBMCs provided the cDNA or gDNA that served as material.

Looked up from germline, CDR1 is KGHSH and CDR2 is LQKENI. Trimming took 4 bases from V and 0 from J; bases not matched to a gene: 1. The CDR3 is 15 residues long. Some clones are missing from TCRdb's copy, which holds only in-frame ones; the method was immunoSEQ multiplex PCR. The sample gives over 350,000 clones, roughly nine tenths of which show up once; over 0.7% is in the top ten. V and J are TRBV18 and TRBJ1-5; 9 bases fit TRBD1. Sample: PBMCs or T cells enriched from blood (not recorded which). This clonotype was obtained from a woman aged 40 to 50 who had been exposed to COVID-19. CDR3 nucleotides: TGTGCCAGCTCACGGGACAGGGATAGCAATCAGCCCCAGCATTTT. Protein product: CASSRDRDSNQPQHF.